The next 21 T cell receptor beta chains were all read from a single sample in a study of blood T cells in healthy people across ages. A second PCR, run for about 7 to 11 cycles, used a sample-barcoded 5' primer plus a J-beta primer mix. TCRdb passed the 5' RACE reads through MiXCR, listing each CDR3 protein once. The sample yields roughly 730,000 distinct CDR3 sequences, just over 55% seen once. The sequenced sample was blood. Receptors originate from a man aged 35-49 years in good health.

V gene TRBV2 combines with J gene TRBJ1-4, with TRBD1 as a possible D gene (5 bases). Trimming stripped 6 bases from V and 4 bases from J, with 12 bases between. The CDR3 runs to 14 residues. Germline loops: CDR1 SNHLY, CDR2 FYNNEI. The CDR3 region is CASSRGLNNEKLFF. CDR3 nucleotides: TGTGCCAGCAGCCGGGGACTGAATAATGAAAAACTGTTTTTT. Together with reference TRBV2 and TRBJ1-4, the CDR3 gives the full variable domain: EPEVTQTPSHQVTQMGQEVILRCVPISNHLYFYWYRQILGQKVEFLVSFYNNEISEKSEIFDDQFSVERPDGSNFTLKIRSTKLEDSAMYFCASSRGLNNEKLFFGSGTQLSVL.

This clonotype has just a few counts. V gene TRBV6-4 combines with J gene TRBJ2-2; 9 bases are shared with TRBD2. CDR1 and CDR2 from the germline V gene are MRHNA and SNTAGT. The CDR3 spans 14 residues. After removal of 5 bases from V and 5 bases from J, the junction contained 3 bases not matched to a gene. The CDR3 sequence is CASSRTSETGELFF. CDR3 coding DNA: TGTGCCAGCAGTAGGACTAGCGAAACCGGGGAGCTGTTTTTT.

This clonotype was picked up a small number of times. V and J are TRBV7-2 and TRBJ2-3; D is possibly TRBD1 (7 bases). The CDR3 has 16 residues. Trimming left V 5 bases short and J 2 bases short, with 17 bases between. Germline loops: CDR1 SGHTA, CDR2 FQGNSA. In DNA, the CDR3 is TGTGCCAGCAGCCCGCAGGGGGGAGGCCTCACAGATACGCAGTATTTT. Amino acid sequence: CASSPQGGGLTDTQYF.

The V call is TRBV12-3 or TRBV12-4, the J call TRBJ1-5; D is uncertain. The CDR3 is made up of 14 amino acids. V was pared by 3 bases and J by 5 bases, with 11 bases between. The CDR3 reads CASSLTDGDQPQHF. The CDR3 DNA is TGTGCCAGCAGTTTGACGGACGGAGATCAGCCCCAGCATTTT.

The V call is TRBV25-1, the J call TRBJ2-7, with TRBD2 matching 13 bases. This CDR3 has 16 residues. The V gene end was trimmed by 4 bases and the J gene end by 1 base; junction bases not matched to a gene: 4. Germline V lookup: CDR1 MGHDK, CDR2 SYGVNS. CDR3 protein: CASSAPGLAGSYEQYF. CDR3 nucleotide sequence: TGTGCCAGCAGTGCTCCGGGACTAGCGGGATCCTACGAGCAGTACTTC.

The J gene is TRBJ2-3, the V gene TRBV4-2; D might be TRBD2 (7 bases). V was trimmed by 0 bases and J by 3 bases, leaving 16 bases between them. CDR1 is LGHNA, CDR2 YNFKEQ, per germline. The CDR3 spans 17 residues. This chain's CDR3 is CASSQEGGSGRTDTQYF. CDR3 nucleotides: TGTGCCAGCAGCCAAGAAGGGGGTAGCGGGCGAACAGATACGCAGTATTTT.

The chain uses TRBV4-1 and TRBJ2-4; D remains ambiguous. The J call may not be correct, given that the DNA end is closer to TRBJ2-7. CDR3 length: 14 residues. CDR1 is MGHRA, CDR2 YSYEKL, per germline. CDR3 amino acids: CASSRRVGEYEQYF. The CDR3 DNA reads TGCGCCAGCAGCCGAAGGGTGGGTGAATACGAGCAGTACTTC.

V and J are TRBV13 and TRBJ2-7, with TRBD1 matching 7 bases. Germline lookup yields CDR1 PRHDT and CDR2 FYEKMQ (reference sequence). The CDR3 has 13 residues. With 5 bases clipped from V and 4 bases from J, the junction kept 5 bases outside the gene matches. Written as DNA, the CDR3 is TGTGCCAGCAGCGCAACACAGGGGTACGAGCAGTACTTC. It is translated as CASSATQGYEQYF.

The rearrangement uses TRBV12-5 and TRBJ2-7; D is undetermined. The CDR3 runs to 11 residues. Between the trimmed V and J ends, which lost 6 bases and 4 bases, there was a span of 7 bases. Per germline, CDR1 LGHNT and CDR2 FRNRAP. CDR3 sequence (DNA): TGTGCTAGTGGATTCCGGTACGAGCAGTACTTC. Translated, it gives CASGFRYEQYF. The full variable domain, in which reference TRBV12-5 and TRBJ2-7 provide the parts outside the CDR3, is DARVTQTPRHKVTEMGQEVTMRCQPILGHNTVFWYRQTMMQGLELLAYFRNRAPLDDSGMPKDRFSAEMPDATLATLKIQPSEPRDSAVYFCASGFRYEQYFGPGTRLTVT.

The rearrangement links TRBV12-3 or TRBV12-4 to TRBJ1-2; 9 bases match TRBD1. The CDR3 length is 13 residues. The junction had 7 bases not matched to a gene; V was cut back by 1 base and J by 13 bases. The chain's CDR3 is CASSLVPQQGATF. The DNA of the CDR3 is TGTGCCAGCAGTTTAGTCCCCCAACAGGGGGCCACCTTC.

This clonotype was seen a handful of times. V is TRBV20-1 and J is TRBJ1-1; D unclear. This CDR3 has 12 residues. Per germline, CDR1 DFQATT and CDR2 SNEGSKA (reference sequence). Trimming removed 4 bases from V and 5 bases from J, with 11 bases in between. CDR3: CSATGPPTEAFF. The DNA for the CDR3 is TGCAGTGCTACCGGCCCACCTACTGAAGCTTTCTTT.

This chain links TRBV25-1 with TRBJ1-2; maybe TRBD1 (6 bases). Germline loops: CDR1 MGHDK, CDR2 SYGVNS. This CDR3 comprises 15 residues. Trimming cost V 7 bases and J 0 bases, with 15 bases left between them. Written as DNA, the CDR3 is TGTGCCAGCACCTCAACCAGGGGAACTAACTATGGCTACACCTTC. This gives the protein CASTSTRGTNYGYTF.

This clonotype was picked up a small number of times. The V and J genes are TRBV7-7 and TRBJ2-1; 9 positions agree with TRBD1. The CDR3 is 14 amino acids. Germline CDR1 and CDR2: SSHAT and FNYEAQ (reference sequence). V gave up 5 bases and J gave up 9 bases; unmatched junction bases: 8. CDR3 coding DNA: TGTGCCAGCAGCCCCAGGGACAGGGATGTTGAGCAGTTCTTC. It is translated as CASSPRDRDVEQFF.

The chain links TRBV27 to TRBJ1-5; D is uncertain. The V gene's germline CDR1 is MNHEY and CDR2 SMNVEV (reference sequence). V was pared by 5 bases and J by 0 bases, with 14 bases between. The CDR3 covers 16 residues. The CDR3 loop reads CASSPRQTGSNQPQHF. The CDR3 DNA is TGTGCCAGCAGTCCCCGTCAAACGGGTAGCAATCAGCCCCAGCATTTT.

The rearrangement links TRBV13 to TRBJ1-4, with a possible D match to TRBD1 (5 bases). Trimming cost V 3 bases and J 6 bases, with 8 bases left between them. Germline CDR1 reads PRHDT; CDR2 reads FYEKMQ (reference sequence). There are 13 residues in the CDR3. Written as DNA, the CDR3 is TGTGCCAGCAGCTTTATAGGGGATGAAAAACTGTTTTTT. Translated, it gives CASSFIGDEKLFF. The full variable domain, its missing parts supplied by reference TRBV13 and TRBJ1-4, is AAGVIQSPRHLIKEKRETATLKCYPIPRHDTVYWYQQGPGQDPQFLISFYEKMQSDKGSIPDRFSAQQFSDYHSELNMSSLELGDSALYFCASSFIGDEKLFFGSGTQLSVL.

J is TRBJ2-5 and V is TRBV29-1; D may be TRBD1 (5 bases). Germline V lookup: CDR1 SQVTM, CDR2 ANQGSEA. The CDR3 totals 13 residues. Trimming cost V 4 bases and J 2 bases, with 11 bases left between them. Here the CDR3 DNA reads TGCAGCGTTGTCCAGGGTCATCAAGAGACCCAGTACTTC. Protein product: CSVVQGHQETQYF.

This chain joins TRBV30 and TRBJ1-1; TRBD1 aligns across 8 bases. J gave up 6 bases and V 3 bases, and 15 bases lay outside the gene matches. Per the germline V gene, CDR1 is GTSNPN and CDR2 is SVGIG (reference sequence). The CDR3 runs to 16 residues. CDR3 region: CAWSAIPGQGGAEAFF. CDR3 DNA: TGTGCCTGGAGCGCAATCCCCGGACAGGGAGGCGCTGAAGCTTTCTTT.

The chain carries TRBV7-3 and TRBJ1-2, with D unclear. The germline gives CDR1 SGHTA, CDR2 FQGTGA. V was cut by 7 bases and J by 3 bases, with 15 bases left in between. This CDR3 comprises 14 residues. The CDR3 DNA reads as TGTGCCAGCAAGGGCTGGGCCCTGGACTATGGCTACACCTTC. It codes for CASKGWALDYGYTF.

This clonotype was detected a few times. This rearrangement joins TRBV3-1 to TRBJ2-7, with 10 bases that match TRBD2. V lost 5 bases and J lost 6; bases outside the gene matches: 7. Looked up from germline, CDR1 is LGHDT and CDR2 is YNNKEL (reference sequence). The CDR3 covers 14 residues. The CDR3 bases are TGTGCCAGCAGCACCCTAGCGGGAGCCTCCGAGCAGTACTTC. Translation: CASSTLAGASEQYF.

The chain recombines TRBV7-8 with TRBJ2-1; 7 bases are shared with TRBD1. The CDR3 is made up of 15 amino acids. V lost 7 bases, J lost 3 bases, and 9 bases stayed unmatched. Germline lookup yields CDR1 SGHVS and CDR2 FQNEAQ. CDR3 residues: CASTRSGGGYNEQFF. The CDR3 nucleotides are TGTGCCAGCACGAGATCAGGGGGTGGCTACAATGAGCAGTTCTTC.

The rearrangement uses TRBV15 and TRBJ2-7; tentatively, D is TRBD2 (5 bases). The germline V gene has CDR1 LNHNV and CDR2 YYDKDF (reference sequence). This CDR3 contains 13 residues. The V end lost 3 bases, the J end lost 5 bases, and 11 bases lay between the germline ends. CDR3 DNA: TGTGCCACCAGCAGGGACGGAGGCGACGAGCAGTACTTC. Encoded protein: CATSRDGGDEQYF.